This T cell receptor beta chain derives from a study of T cell responses to AZD1222 COVID-19 vaccine. Whole-study results and caveats: The breadth and depth of Spike-specific TCRs increased once two AZD1222 doses had been given.

With respect to this clone: Its antigen remains unidentified.

The germline gives CDR1 SGHRS, CDR2 YFSETQ. This CDR3 comprises 15 residues. V shed 4 bases, J shed 2 bases, and the junction held 7 bases outside the gene matches. Libraries were prepared by immunoSEQ multiplex PCR; TCRdb keeps only in-frame clonotypes and omits some of them. Here the sample spans approximately 35,000 clones, 80% to 90% being singletons. This sequence was found in an adult who received the AZD1222 COVID-19 vaccine. The V gene is TRBV5-1, the J gene TRBJ2-5; 8 bases match TRBD1. This specimen was peripheral blood, taken 28 days after the second AZD1222 dose. Here the CDR3 reads CASSAGQAEQETQYF. CDR3 nucleotides: TGCGCCAGCAGCGCGGGACAGGCCGAGCAAGAGACCCAGTACTTC.